The sequence of this T cell receptor (beta chain) was determined in a study of spatial heterogeneity in lung cancer. Study-level background: Beta-chain sequences were consistently detected more often than alpha-chain sequences. Findings and caveats of the study: For expanded intratumoral alpha and beta TCRs, counts tracked tumor mutation counts. Coverage estimated for tumor T cells reached 7% to 7.5% for alpha chains and about 13% for beta chains.

V lost 4 bases and J lost 6, with 21 bases in between. Germline values: CDR1 MNHEY, CDR2 SMNVEV (reference sequence). The CDR3 covers 16 residues. TCRdb used MiXCR to reprocess the 5' RACE reads, holding one entry per CDR3 protein. The sample records 7,000 or so distinct CDR3 sequences, 3% to 3.5% being singletons. Regarding time point: sample taken at primary tumor resection. Donors were approximately 70 untreated early-stage non-small cell lung cancer patients. This clonotype was found many times. Its antigen is as yet unknown. This TCR came from a male donor with early-stage non-small cell lung cancer. The specimen was lung tumor tissue, collected at surgery. The chain has TRBV27 and TRBJ1-1, with D unclear. CDR3 protein: CASSSSPAENLPEAFF. The CDR3, as DNA: TGTGCCAGCAGTTCATCCCCTGCCGAAAACTTACCTGAAGCTTTCTTT.